These 26 T cell receptor beta chains share one sample of origin, sequenced in a study of OX40 agonist ivuxolimab in advanced cancers. Sequenced by immunoSEQ multiplex PCR; TCRdb stores in-frame clones only, minus some. The profile shows approximately 74,000 clones, 80% to 95% of them singletons. Sequences were derived from CD4+ or CD8+ T cells sorted from blood, sampled in a trial of the OX40 agonist ivuxolimab. These receptors were taken from an adult with an advanced solid tumor such as melanoma, head and neck, liver or kidney cancer.

The CDR3 DNA is TGTGCCAGCAGCTTTGTTGGAGGGAAATTCACAGATACGCAGTATTTT. Amino acid sequence: CASSFVGGKFTDTQYF. The V gene is TRBV7-2, the J gene TRBJ2-3; maybe TRBD2 (6 bases). There are 16 residues in the CDR3. Trimming pared 3 bases from V and 2 bases from J, leaving 15 bases between. CDR1 is SGHTA and CDR2 is FQGNSA in the germline V gene.

This chain connects TRBV30 to TRBJ1-5; D gene ambiguous. Germline-derived CDR1 and CDR2 are GTSNPN and SVGIG (reference sequence). CDR3 size: 15 residues. V was pared by 2 bases and J by 2 bases, with 13 bases between. CDR3 protein: CAWSSSVIGNQPQHF. CDR3 DNA: TGTGCCTGGAGTAGTTCGGTAATCGGCAATCAGCCCCAGCATTTT.

The V and J genes are TRBV7-9 and TRBJ2-7; tentative D call: TRBD1 (6 bases). V was trimmed by 5 bases and J by 3 bases, leaving 14 bases between them. There are 14 residues in the CDR3. Germline-derived CDR1 and CDR2 are SEHNR and FQNEAQ (reference sequence). The CDR3, as DNA: TGTGCCAGCAGCGACGCCGGGACAATCTACGAGCAGTACTTC. Its translation: CASSDAGTIYEQYF.

This chain joins TRBV5-8 and TRBJ2-6; maybe TRBD1 (6 bases). The length of the CDR3 is 15 residues. Trimming cost V 3 bases and J 4 bases, with 11 bases left between them. The germline CDR1 and CDR2 sequences are SGHTS and YDEGEE. The DNA for the CDR3 is TGTGCCAGCAGCTCAACAGGGACCGGGGCCAACGTCCTGACTTTC. It is translated as CASSSTGTGANVLTF. The full variable domain, rest sourced from reference TRBV5-8 and TRBJ2-6, is EAGVTQSPTHLIKTRGQQATLRCSPISGHTSVYWYQQALGLGLQFLLWYDEGEERNRGNFPPRFSGRQFPNYSSELNVNALELEDSALYLCASSSTGTGANVLTFGAGSRLTVL.

The chain combines TRBV5-4 with TRBJ2-7; D uncertain. The CDR3 contains 11 residues. V was pared by 4 bases and J by 3 bases, with 5 bases between. In germline, CDR1 is SGHNT, CDR2 YYREEE (reference sequence). For the CDR3, the DNA is TGTGCCAGCAGCACGGACTACGAGCAGTACTTC. Translating it yields CASSTDYEQYF. Variable domain in full (rest from reference TRBV5-4 and TRBJ2-7): ETGVTQSPTHLIKTRGQQVTLRCSSQSGHNTVSWYQQALGQGPQFIFQYYREEENGRGNFPPRFSGLQFPNYSSELNVNALELDDSALYLCASSTDYEQYFGPGTRLTVT.

This clone was detected only a few times. The chain combines TRBV2 with TRBJ1-5; tentatively, D is TRBD1 (5 bases). This CDR3 contains 12 residues. Trimming removed 7 bases at V and 6 bases at J, with 10 bases between. Germline CDR1 SNHLY, CDR2 FYNNEI. CDR3 region: CASMGEVQPQHF. CDR3 in DNA: TGTGCCAGCATGGGGGAGGTTCAGCCCCAGCATTTT. Based on the CDR3 plus reference TRBV2 and TRBJ1-5, the full variable domain is EPEVTQTPSHQVTQMGQEVILRCVPISNHLYFYWYRQILGQKVEFLVSFYNNEISEKSEIFDDQFSVERPDGSNFTLKIRSTKLEDSAMYFCASMGEVQPQHFGDGTRLSIL.

This rearrangement joins TRBV6-5 to TRBJ2-1; the match to TRBD2 covers 8 bases. Unmatched junction bases numbered 8, after V lost 2 bases and J lost 8 bases. Germline V lookup: CDR1 MNHEY, CDR2 SVGAGI. The CDR3 extends over 15 amino acids. The CDR3 loop reads CASSYTSGSQDEQFF. The CDR3 DNA is TGTGCCAGCAGTTACACCAGCGGGAGTCAGGATGAGCAGTTCTTC.

The chain recombines TRBV7-9 with TRBJ2-2, with 7 bases matching TRBD1. From germline, CDR1 is SEHNR and CDR2 FQNEAQ (reference sequence). The CDR3 runs to 15 residues. The V segment lost 2 bases and the J segment 1 base; nucleotides outside the gene matches: 1. The CDR3 reads CASSLWTGNTGELFF. Written as DNA, the CDR3 is TGTGCCAGCAGCTTATGGACAGGGAACACCGGGGAGCTGTTTTTT.

The chain carries TRBV19 and TRBJ1-5, with a weak D call TRBD1 (6 bases). V lost 1 base to trimming and J lost 7 bases, with 14 bases between them. Germline V gene sequence: CDR1 LNHDA, CDR2 SQIVND (reference sequence). This CDR3 is built from 15 residues. CDR3 region: CASSIAQGMGQPQHF. CDR3 nucleotide sequence: TGTGCCAGTAGTATAGCCCAGGGGATGGGACAGCCCCAGCATTTT.

This chain uses TRBV7-2 with TRBJ2-7, with a tentative D call TRBD1 (5 bases). Trimming cost V 2 bases and J 3 bases, with 14 bases left between them. Germline values: CDR1 SGHTA, CDR2 FQGNSA. The CDR3 has 15 amino acids. In DNA, the CDR3 is TGTGCCAGCAGCTTATTCGTCAGGGCGGACTACGAGCAGTACTTC. Encoded protein: CASSLFVRADYEQYF. Looking up the rest from reference TRBV7-2 and TRBJ2-7 gives the full variable domain: GAGVSQSPSNKVTEKGKDVELRCDPISGHTALYWYRQSLGQGLEFLIYFQGNSAPDKSGLPSDRFSAERTGGSVSTLTIQRTQQEDSAVYLCASSLFVRADYEQYFGPGTRLTVT.

V usage is TRBV20-1 and J usage is TRBJ2-5, with unresolved D. Germline CDR1 and CDR2: DFQATT and SNEGSKA (reference sequence). Trimming removed 5 bases from V and 2 bases from J, with 6 bases in between. The CDR3 runs to 11 residues. CDR3 coding DNA: TGCAGTGCTTCGAATCAAGAGACCCAGTACTTC. Amino acid sequence: CSASNQETQYF.

This clone was seen just once. The CDR3, as DNA: TGTGCCAGCAGCGCAACGGGACTAGCGGGAGATACGCAGTATTTT. The encoded protein is CASSATGLAGDTQYF. The chain couples TRBV9 to TRBJ2-3; 12 bases line up with TRBD2. This CDR3 is 15 amino acids long. The J segment lost 5 bases and the V segment lost 3 bases, leaving 4 bases of the junction unmatched. Germline V gene data show CDR1 as SGDLS and CDR2 as YYNGEE.

The chain has TRBV5-4 and TRBJ2-5; 12 nucleotides line up with TRBD2. Unmatched junction bases numbered 9, after V lost 4 bases and J lost 5 bases. Germline CDR1 reads SGHNT; CDR2 reads YYREEE (reference sequence). The CDR3 runs 16 residues. The CDR3 DNA reads TGTGCCAGCAGCGTCCGACTAGCGGGAGTGCGGGAGACCCAGTACTTC. Translated, it gives CASSVRLAGVRETQYF.

This clone was observed a few times. The CDR3 coding sequence is TGTGCCAGCAGTGGAGATACGCAGTATTTT. Translation gives CASSGDTQYF. This chain links TRBV2 with TRBJ2-3; the D is unclear. CDR1 SNHLY and CDR2 FYNNEI come from the germline V gene. The germline V and J ends were trimmed by 4 bases and 5 bases, with 1 base remaining between them. CDR3 length: 10 residues. Full variable domain (remainder filled in from reference TRBV2 and TRBJ2-3): EPEVTQTPSHQVTQMGQEVILRCVPISNHLYFYWYRQILGQKVEFLVSFYNNEISEKSEIFDDQFSVERPDGSNFTLKIRSTKLEDSAMYFCASSGDTQYFGPGTRLTVL.

The chain carries TRBV7-2 and TRBJ2-1, with TRBD1 as a possible D gene (6 bases). V was clipped by 5 bases and J by 10 bases, with 15 bases between them. CDR3 length: 13 residues. Germline V gives CDR1 SGHTA, CDR2 FQGNSA. The CDR3 nucleotides read TGTGCCAGCAGCGAGAGGGGGAAGAAGGAGCAGTTCTTC. Protein: CASSERGKKEQFF.

The genes are TRBV28 and TRBJ2-7, with TRBD1 matching over 7 bases. Germline CDR1 and CDR2: MDHEN and SYDVKM. CDR3 length: 14 residues. V trimming: 5 bases; J trimming: 6 bases; junction bases outside the gene matches: 10. In nucleotides, the CDR3 is TGTGCCAGCAGTCGGGTACAGGGGACGGTCGAGCAGTACTTC. Translated: CASSRVQGTVEQYF. The whole variable domain, remainder taken from reference TRBV28 and TRBJ2-7, is DVKVTQSSRYLVKRTGEKVFLECVQDMDHENMFWYRQDPGLGLRLIYFSYDVKMKEKGDIPEGYSVSREKKERFSLILESASTNQTSMYLCASSRVQGTVEQYFGPGTRLTVT.

The V call is TRBV6-5, the J call TRBJ2-3; D remains unclear. From germline, CDR1 is MNHEY and CDR2 SVGAGI. The V and J ends lost 7 bases and 10 bases respectively, with 12 bases between them. This CDR3 spans 11 amino acids. The CDR3 region is CASIGRNAQYF. CDR3 nucleotides: TGTGCCAGCATAGGTAGGAATGCGCAGTATTTT.

This chain uses TRBV5-1 with TRBJ2-3, with 9 bases aligning to TRBD1. CDR3 length: 15 amino acids. J was trimmed by 5 bases and V by 1 base; bases with no gene match: 5. Germline V CDR1 and CDR2: SGHRS, YFSETQ. The CDR3 loop reads CASSLIQGQGDTQYF. For the CDR3, the DNA is TGCGCCAGCAGCTTGATTCAGGGACAGGGAGATACGCAGTATTTT.

The chain employs TRBV28 and TRBJ2-7, with TRBD2 matching 7 bases. The CDR3 is made up of 14 amino acids. The J segment lost 2 bases and the V segment lost 5 bases, leaving 6 bases of the junction unmatched. Germline-derived CDR1 and CDR2 are MDHEN and SYDVKM. CDR3 loop: CASSVAGLPYEQYF. Written as DNA, the CDR3 is TGTGCCAGCAGTGTAGCGGGTCTCCCCTACGAGCAGTACTTC.

The CDR3 reads CASSPWSGKLFF. CDR3 nucleotide sequence: TGTGCCAGCAGCCCCTGGAGCGGAAAACTGTTTTTT. This chain connects TRBV4-2 to TRBJ1-4; no clear D gene. Germline CDR1 and CDR2: LGHNA and YNFKEQ. Between the trimmed V and J ends, which lost 4 bases and 10 bases, there was a span of 10 bases. The CDR3 is 12 amino acids.

The V and J genes are TRBV15 and TRBJ1-1, with 7 bases identical to TRBD1. Trimming cost V 2 bases and J 4 bases; bases outside gene matches: 4. CDR3 length: 14 amino acids. The germline V gene has CDR1 LNHNV and CDR2 YYDKDF (reference sequence). CDR3 nucleotides: TGTGCCACCAGCAGAAACAGGGGCCTCACTGAAGCTTTCTTT. It translates to CATSRNRGLTEAFF.

The chain employs TRBV28 and TRBJ1-2, with 9 bases matching TRBD1. Germline values: CDR1 MDHEN, CDR2 SYDVKM. V lost 2 bases to trimming and J lost 5 bases; unmatched junction nucleotides: 9. This CDR3 comprises 16 residues. The CDR3 here is CASSLGDGTGPYGYTF. CDR3 nucleotides: TGTGCCAGCAGTTTAGGAGACGGGACAGGGCCGTATGGCTACACCTTC.

V usage is TRBV12-2 and J usage is TRBJ2-1; the table's TRBD2 call for D was not verified on the DNA. TRBV12-2 corresponds to a pseudogene. This CDR3 has 19 amino acids. The CDR3 DNA is TGTGCAAGTCGCTTAGGGGCTAGCGGGAGATCTGGCTCCTACAATGAGCAGTTCTTC. This gives the protein CASRLGASGRSGSYNEQFF.

The chain is built from TRBV19 and TRBJ1-5, with TRBD1 matching over 7 bases. Germline V gene sequence: CDR1 LNHDA, CDR2 SQIVND (reference sequence). V trimming: 6 bases; J trimming: 1 base; junction bases outside the gene matches: 6. This CDR3 region has 15 residues. The CDR3 here is CASSRDRESNQPQHF. The CDR3 DNA reads as TGTGCCAGTAGCAGAGACAGGGAGAGCAATCAGCCCCAGCATTTT.

This chain links TRBV7-2 with TRBJ2-3; D uncertain. This CDR3 is built from 12 residues. V was pared by 4 bases and J by 2 bases, with 4 bases between. CDR1 SGHTA and CDR2 FQGNSA come from the germline V gene. The CDR3 DNA is TGTGCCAGCAGCTCCTACACAGATACGCAGTATTTT. Translating it yields CASSSYTDTQYF.

This clone has a single count. This sequence joins TRBV5-8 and TRBJ2-1; 10 bases line up with TRBD2. In germline, CDR1 is SGHTS, CDR2 YDEGEE. This CDR3 is built from 16 residues. V trimming: 3 bases; J trimming: 6 bases; junction bases outside the gene matches: 9. The CDR3 DNA sequence: TGTGCCAGCAGCTGGACTAGCGGAAGTTACTTCAATGAGCAGTTCTTC. Protein product: CASSWTSGSYFNEQFF.